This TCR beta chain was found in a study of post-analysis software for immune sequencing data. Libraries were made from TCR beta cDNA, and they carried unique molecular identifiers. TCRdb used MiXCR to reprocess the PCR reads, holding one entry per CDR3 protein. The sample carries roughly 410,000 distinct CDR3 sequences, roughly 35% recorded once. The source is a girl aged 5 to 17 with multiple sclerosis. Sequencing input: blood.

In DNA, the CDR3 is TGCGCCAGCAGCGCGGCTAGCGGCCCGTACGATGAGCAGTTCTTC. Encoded protein: CASSAASGPYDEQFF. The chain links TRBV4-1 to TRBJ2-1; the match to TRBD2 covers 7 bases. The V gene end was trimmed by 5 bases and the J gene end by 8 bases; junction bases not matched to a gene: 12. This CDR3 region has 15 residues. Germline assignment: CDR1 MGHRA and CDR2 YSYEKL.